The entry below describes one T cell receptor (beta chain). Its antigen remains unknown. Germline trimming cut 0 bases from V and 7 bases from J; bases unmatched to any gene: 6. This CDR3 region has 15 residues. CDR1 SGHTA and CDR2 FQGNSA come from the germline V gene. The sample is drawn from a study of beta chain features in type 1 diabetes. Findings and caveats of the study: The naive, central memory and Treg TCRB repertoires showed an apparent similarity that was greater among patients than among healthy donors. In all four CD4+ subsets, TCRB CDR3 length was significantly, moderately reduced in type 1 diabetes.

Sequenced material consisted of expressed TCRB transcripts (all of the isolated RNA was reverse transcribed). Naive, central memory and regulatory T cell samples yielded around 3.5 million reads on average. Clones were read by immunoSEQ multiplex PCR, and TCRdb kept only the in-frame ones, dropping some. Counted here are about 150,000 clones, roughly 8.1% occurring once; the ten biggest clones make up around 0.65%. This receptor was obtained from a man between 18 and 35 years old in good health. The chain joins TRBV7-2 to TRBJ2-5, with TRBD1 matching over 9 bases. The source material was central memory CD4+ T cells from blood. As DNA, the CDR3 is TGTGCCAGCAGCTTAGCGGGGGGACAGGGCGTGACCCAGTACTTC. As protein: CASSLAGGQGVTQYF.